The next 26 T cell receptor beta chains were all read from a single sample in a study of long-term antiretroviral therapy in people with HIV. Investigators performed immunoSEQ version v3.0 at survey level. Here immunoSEQ multiplex PCR was the method, and the copy in TCRdb shows in-frame clones only, minus some. The sample contains tens of thousands of clones, roughly 80% of which appear only once. The sequences come from unsorted PBMCs, collected 0.3 years after starting antiretroviral therapy. The receptors come from a man aged 35 to 55 with HIV.

DNA of the CDR3: TGTGCCAGCAGCCCGGGACTAGGGGGGATTGCGCAGTATTTT. It yields the protein CASSPGLGGIAQYF. V is TRBV5-6 and J is TRBJ2-3; 8 nucleotides line up with TRBD2. J was trimmed by 10 bases and V by 4 bases; bases with no gene match: 11. The length of the CDR3 is 14 residues. From germline, CDR1 is SGHDT and CDR2 YYEEEE.

This chain joins TRBV7-8 and TRBJ2-3; TRBD2 matches at 12 bases. The length of the CDR3 is 14 residues. Germline V gene lookup returns CDR1 SGHVS and CDR2 FQNEAQ. Trimming removed 4 bases from V and 10 bases from J; junction bases left unmatched: 6. In DNA form, the CDR3 reads TGTGCCAGCAGCTCTAGCGGGGGGGCTTTGGCGCAGTATTTT. The encoded protein is CASSSSGGALAQYF.

This chain connects TRBV5-1 to TRBJ2-7; maybe TRBD2 (5 bases). Germline CDR1 is SGHRS and CDR2 is YFSETQ. Trimming removed 4 bases from V and 6 bases from J, with 11 bases in between. There are 12 residues in the CDR3. The CDR3, as DNA: TGCGCCAGCAGCCCTACCGGGGTCGAGCAGTACTTC. It is translated as CASSPTGVEQYF.

CDR3 bases: TGTGCCAGCAGCCCGGCGGACAGCCTCAATGAGCAGTTCTTC. Encoded protein: CASSPADSLNEQFF. The chain has TRBV28 and TRBJ2-1, with a possible D match to TRBD1 (6 bases). V was cut by 6 bases and J by 6 bases, with 15 bases left in between. The CDR3 sequence is 14 residues long. From germline, CDR1 is MDHEN and CDR2 SYDVKM.

In this sample, this clone turned up a few times. Other DNA sequences in this sample translate to the same CDR3. The chain links TRBV6-5 to TRBJ1-2, with 11 bases that match TRBD1. Germline V gene sequence: CDR1 MNHEY, CDR2 SVGAGI. J gave up 4 bases and V 0 bases, and 4 bases lay outside the gene matches. The CDR3 length is 16 residues. The CDR3 region is CASSYSRTGGGYGYTF. The CDR3 DNA reads TGTGCCAGCAGTTACTCGAGGACAGGGGGCGGCTATGGCTACACCTTC.

The gene calls are TRBV6-6 and TRBJ2-7; maybe TRBD1 (5 bases). The CDR3 is made up of 14 amino acids. Germline V gene sequence: CDR1 MNHNY, CDR2 SVGAGI (reference sequence). V was pared by 2 bases and J by 1 base, with 9 bases between. The CDR3 reads CASSYRAGSYEQYF. The DNA of the CDR3 is TGTGCCAGCAGTTACCGGGCAGGGTCCTACGAGCAGTACTTC.

The count of this clone is one. The chain carries TRBV19 and TRBJ2-3; possible D gene TRBD1, 6 bases. Deletions cut 1 base from V and 0 bases from J, with 8 bases between. The V gene's germline CDR1 is LNHDA and CDR2 SQIVND (reference sequence). The CDR3 runs 15 residues. CDR3 coding DNA: TGTGCCAGTAGTATAGGTACAGGGAGCACAGATACGCAGTATTTT. Translated, it gives CASSIGTGSTDTQYF.

The chain joins TRBV5-4 to TRBJ1-3, with D unresolved. Germline V gene data show CDR1 as SGHNT and CDR2 as YYREEE (reference sequence). The length of the CDR3 is 12 residues. Trimming left V 4 bases short and J 0 bases short, with 2 bases between. As DNA, the CDR3 is TGTGCCAGCAGCGACTCTGGAAACACCATATATTTT. It yields the protein CASSDSGNTIYF. The full variable domain, with the rest looked up from reference TRBV5-4 and TRBJ1-3, is ETGVTQSPTHLIKTRGQQVTLRCSSQSGHNTVSWYQQALGQGPQFIFQYYREEENGRGNFPPRFSGLQFPNYSSELNVNALELDDSALYLCASSDSGNTIYFGEGSWLTVV.

The CDR3 nucleotides are TGTGCCAGCAGCATAGCGGGGGGCGGGGGAGAGACCCAGTACTTC. Its protein product is CASSIAGGGGETQYF. This sequence joins TRBV7-3 and TRBJ2-5; TRBD2 matches 10 bases. CDR3 size: 15 residues. Germline V gene sequence: CDR1 SGHTA, CDR2 FQGTGA. The V segment lost 5 bases and the J segment 4 bases; nucleotides outside the gene matches: 7.

The V and J genes are TRBV29-1 and TRBJ2-5; possibly TRBD2 for D (5 bases). Trimming removed 1 base at V and 5 bases at J, with 14 bases between. The CDR3 is 14 residues long. Germline CDR1 SQVTM, CDR2 ANQGSEA. The CDR3 DNA reads TGCAGCGTTGAAGTCGCGGGTCTGAGGGAGACCCAGTACTTC. Translating it yields CSVEVAGLRETQYF. The full variable domain, with the rest looked up from reference TRBV29-1 and TRBJ2-5, is SAVISQKPSRDICQRGTSLTIQCQVDSQVTMMFWYRQQPGQSLTLIATANQGSEATYESGFVIDKFPISRPNLTFSTLTVSNMSPEDSSIYLCSVEVAGLRETQYFGPGTRLLVL.

The rearrangement links TRBV5-3 to TRBJ2-5, with 10 bases that match TRBD1. TRBV5-3 is recorded as an ORF, its role being uncertain. The CDR3 covers 15 residues. The V and J ends lost 4 bases and 5 bases, in that order; junction bases with no gene match: 8. CDR3 sequence: CARSPGTGERETQYF. The CDR3 nucleotides read TGTGCCAGAAGCCCCGGGACAGGGGAACGGGAGACCCAGTACTTC.

This clone was counted a few times. V gene TRBV29-1 combines with J gene TRBJ1-5; no reliable D call. The CDR3 extends over 12 amino acids. Germline V gene lookup returns CDR1 SQVTM and CDR2 ANQGSEA. V was clipped by 4 bases and J by 1 base, with 5 bases between them. The CDR3 coding sequence is TGCAGCGTTGGTTGGAGCAATCAGCCCCAGCATTTT. Translation gives CSVGWSNQPQHF.

This clone came up a few times. The genes are TRBV2 and TRBJ1-1; D might be TRBD1 (6 bases). V dropped 0 bases and J dropped 3 bases, with 14 bases sitting between them. This CDR3 contains 16 residues. CDR1 and CDR2 (germline): SNHLY, FYNNEI. CDR3 bases: TGTGCCAGCAGTGAAGCGAGAGGGGGAAGGTACACTGAAGCTTTCTTT. Translation gives CASSEARGGRYTEAFF.

The rearrangement links TRBV18 to TRBJ2-1, with unresolved D. Trimming took off 0 bases at V and 7 bases at J, with 7 bases between the two ends. The CDR3 is made up of 13 amino acids. Looked up from germline, CDR1 is KGHSH and CDR2 is LQKENI. In DNA form, the CDR3 reads TGTGCCAGCTCACCACCCAACGGGAATGAGCAGTTCTTC. It is translated as CASSPPNGNEQFF.

The gene calls are TRBV5-1 and TRBJ2-7; D is possibly TRBD1 (6 bases). CDR1 and CDR2 from the germline V gene are SGHRS and YFSETQ. There are 15 residues in the CDR3. Trimming removed 0 bases at V and 2 bases at J, with 12 bases between. The CDR3 protein is CASSLGDIDAYEQYF. As DNA, the CDR3 is TGCGCCAGCAGCTTGGGGGACATAGACGCCTACGAGCAGTACTTC.

This clone appeared once. One junction end does not reproduce the germline sequence, and a read error may be involved. The chain recombines TRBV7-2 with TRBJ2-2; 9 bases align to TRBD1. This CDR3 is built from 18 residues. Germline CDR1 is SGHTA and CDR2 is FQGNSA. The CDR3, as DNA: TGTGCCAGCATCTTAGGCTTCGACAGGGGGAGGTACACCGGGGAGCTGTTTTTT. This encodes CASILGFDRGRYTGELFF. Full variable domain (outside the CDR3, taken from reference TRBV7-2 and TRBJ2-2): GAGVSQSPSNKVTEKGKDVELRCDPISGHTALYWYRQSLGQGLEFLIYFQGNSAPDKSGLPSDRFSAERTGGSVSTLTIQRTQQEDSAVYLCASILGFDRGRYTGELFFGEGSRLTVL.

The rearrangement joins TRBV9 to TRBJ2-1; TRBD1 agrees at 11 bases. The J segment lost 7 bases and the V segment lost 3 bases, leaving 9 bases of the junction unmatched. This CDR3 is 16 amino acids long. CDR1 is SGDLS and CDR2 is YYNGEE in the germline V gene. CDR3 nucleotide sequence: TGTGCCAGCAGCGGTGGGACAGGGGGATTGAGGAATGAGCAGTTCTTC. Its translation is CASSGGTGGLRNEQFF.

The rearrangement links TRBV7-9 to TRBJ1-1; 7 bases map to TRBD1. The germline V gene has CDR1 SEHNR and CDR2 FQNEAQ (reference sequence). J was trimmed by 1 base and V by 4 bases; bases with no gene match: 0. The CDR3 consists of 13 residues. For the CDR3, the DNA is TGTGCCAGCAGCTCAGGGGGGAACACTGAAGCTTTCTTT. Protein: CASSSGGNTEAFF.

This clone was picked up one time. The V call is TRBV11-1, the J call TRBJ1-2; 10 positions match TRBD1. From germline, CDR1 is SGHAT and CDR2 FQDESV (reference sequence). With V trimmed by 3 bases and J by 2 bases, 6 bases remained unmatched. CDR3 size: 16 residues. The CDR3 region has the DNA TGTGCCAGCAGCTTGGGACAGGGGAGATCGAACTATGGCTACACCTTC. This sequence encodes CASSLGQGRSNYGYTF.

J is TRBJ2-1 and V is TRBV10-2, with 13 bases fitting TRBD2. Germline V CDR1 and CDR2: WSHSY, SAAADI. The CDR3 is 14 amino acids. Germline trimming cut 8 bases from V and 8 bases from J; bases unmatched to any gene: 6. CDR3 sequence reads: CASLWTSGSDEQFF. The DNA for the CDR3 is TGCGCCAGCCTTTGGACTAGCGGGAGTGATGAGCAGTTCTTC.

The DNA of the CDR3 is TGTGCCAGCAGTTACGACCGCCATCAGCCCCAGCATTTT. Its protein is CASSYDRHQPQHF. V is TRBV6-5 and J is TRBJ1-5; D call uncertain. Trimming stripped 2 bases from V and 5 bases from J, with 7 bases between. CDR3 length: 13 residues. From germline, CDR1 is MNHEY and CDR2 SVGAGI.

The J gene is TRBJ2-6, the V gene TRBV28; D unclear. CDR1 MDHEN and CDR2 SYDVKM come from the germline V gene. The V gene lost 2 bases and the J gene lost 0 bases, with 5 bases spanning the gap. The CDR3 loop spans 15 amino acids. The CDR3 coding sequence is TGTGCCAGCAGTTTAGAGGACTCTGGGGCCAACGTCCTGACTTTC. Its protein is CASSLEDSGANVLTF.

The V gene is TRBV18, the J gene TRBJ1-2; D gene unclear. The CDR3 has 13 amino acids. The V end was cut by 1 base, the J end by 4 bases, with 7 bases between. The germline gives CDR1 KGHSH, CDR2 LQKENI. In nucleotides, the CDR3 is TGTGCCAGCTCACCACAATCCAGCTATGGCTACACCTTC. As protein: CASSPQSSYGYTF.

This clone was counted once. The rearrangement joins TRBV5-1 to TRBJ1-1; TRBD1 matches 7 bases. Per germline, CDR1 SGHRS and CDR2 YFSETQ. The CDR3 runs to 14 residues. Trimming took 4 bases from V and 7 from J; bases not matched to a gene: 10. Here the CDR3 DNA reads TGCGCCAGCAGCAAAGGGGACAGCAACCTTGAAGCTTTCTTT. Its protein is CASSKGDSNLEAFF.

The DNA of the CDR3 is TGTGCCGCGGGGGGTGCCCCTAGGGCTTTCTTT. Its translation is CAAGGAPRAFF. V is TRBV27 and J is TRBJ1-1, with a tentative D call TRBD1 (5 bases). The CDR3 length is 11 residues. Germline V gene lookup returns CDR1 MNHEY and CDR2 SMNVEV (reference sequence). Trimming pared 11 bases from V and 11 bases from J, leaving 18 bases between.

The chain carries TRBV5-6 and TRBJ2-1; no firm D call. Between the trimmed V and J ends, which lost 0 bases and 7 bases, there was a span of 8 bases. This CDR3 comprises 13 residues. Looked up from germline, CDR1 is SGHDT and CDR2 is YYEEEE. CDR3 sequence (DNA): TGTGCCAGCAGCTTGGCCAATCGAAATGAGCAGTTCTTC. As protein: CASSLANRNEQFF.